The source of this T cell receptor (beta chain) is a study of shared clonotypes between healthy human individuals. Genomic DNA of each subset was evenly split across several immunoSEQ plates. Using immunoSEQ multiplex PCR, the repertoire was profiled, and TCRdb retains in-frame clones only, with some absent. The sample consists of about 120,000 clones, around 65% of them appearing once. The CDR3 covers 13 residues. Germline V gene lookup returns CDR1 LNHDA and CDR2 SQIVND (reference sequence). The V and J genes are TRBV19 and TRBJ2-5; D is uncertain. The J call may be wrong; the DNA end is better matched by TRBJ2-7. The sequenced material came from memory CD8+ T cells sorted from blood. Sample subset: CD45RO+ cells pooled with CCR7-negative TemRA cells. This clonotype was obtained from a woman aged 30 to 39 in good health. CDR3 DNA sequence: TGTGCCAGTAGTCCCTGGTCCCTTGACGAGCAGTACTTC. Translating it yields CASSPWSLDEQYF.